These 9 T cell receptor beta chains originate from one sample sequenced in a study of T cells in Graves' hyperthyroidism and ophthalmopathy. Amplified TCR beta CDR3 regions derived from RNA transcripts. In the first-round RT-PCR of the TCR CDR3, the HTBI primer set was used. TCRdb re-called the multiplex PCR reads with MiXCR, one entry per CDR3 protein. The repertoire holds about 640,000 distinct CDR3 sequences, under 25% seen once, with under 35% in the top ten. Input material: blood. All receptors derive from a man aged 25 to 40 with Graves' ophthalmopathy.

The V gene is TRBV19, the J gene TRBJ2-7; D might be TRBD2 (6 bases). CDR1 is LNHDA, CDR2 SQIVND, per germline (reference sequence). The CDR3 is 17 residues long. Deletions cut 9 bases from V and 3 bases from J, with 27 bases between. The CDR3 region is CASSHYGQVRGDYEQYF. CDR3 nucleotide sequence: TGTGCCAGCAGCCACTACGGCCAGGTGCGGGGTGACTACGAGCAGTACTTC.

The rearrangement joins TRBV15 to TRBJ1-4; D unclear. CDR1 and CDR2 from the germline V gene are LNHNV and YYDKDF (reference sequence). The CDR3 contains 14 residues. The V and J ends lost 5 bases and 8 bases respectively, with 15 bases between them. CDR3 nucleotides: TGTGCCACCAGCGGGGTCCCAGAGTGGGAAAAACTGTTTTTT. Translation: CATSGVPEWEKLFF.

The rearrangement uses TRBV12-3 or TRBV12-4 and TRBJ1-5, with TRBD1 as a possible D gene (6 bases). With 5 bases removed from V and 7 bases from J, the gap between germline ends came to 12 bases. The CDR3 runs 13 residues. The CDR3 sequence: CASSTTGWQPQHF. CDR3 nucleotides: TGTGCCAGCAGTACCACAGGGTGGCAGCCCCAGCATTTT.

The chain recombines TRBV30 with TRBJ2-1; 9 bases are a match to TRBD2. The CDR3 is 15 residues long. With 0 bases clipped from V and 5 bases from J, the junction kept 5 bases outside the gene matches. CDR1 and CDR2 (germline): GTSNPN, SVGIG (reference sequence). CDR3 sequence reads: CAWSVLASGNNEQFF. The DNA for the CDR3 is TGTGCCTGGAGTGTACTCGCTAGCGGGAACAATGAGCAGTTCTTC.

This clonotype showed up just a few times. This sequence joins TRBV10-3 and TRBJ1-1, with 8 nucleotides matching TRBD1. The CDR3 extends over 11 amino acids. The V and J ends lost 10 bases and 6 bases, in that order; junction bases with no gene match: 4. Per the germline V gene, CDR1 is ENHRY and CDR2 is SYGVKD. The CDR3 here is CATRTGPEAFF. The DNA of the CDR3 is TGTGCCACCAGGACAGGGCCTGAAGCTTTCTTT.

This clonotype was detected a few times. The chain uses TRBV7-9 and TRBJ2-7; tentatively, D is TRBD2 (5 bases). Trimming left V 4 bases short and J 1 base short, with 11 bases between. This CDR3 is built from 14 residues. Germline CDR1 SEHNR, CDR2 FQNEAQ (reference sequence). The CDR3 DNA reads TGTGCCAGCAGCTCATCGGACTGGTCCTACGAGCAGTACTTC. It specifies CASSSSDWSYEQYF. Full variable domain (missing parts from reference TRBV7-9 and TRBJ2-7): DTGVSQNPRHKITKRGQNVTFRCDPISEHNRLYWYRQTLGQGPEFLTYFQNEAQLEKSRLLSDRFSAERPKGSFSTLEIQRTEQGDSAMYLCASSSSDWSYEQYFGPGTRLTVT.

V and J are TRBV15 and TRBJ2-1; D gene uncertain. Looked up from germline, CDR1 is LNHNV and CDR2 is YYDKDF (reference sequence). Deletions cut 3 bases from V and 1 base from J, with 13 bases between. This CDR3 contains 16 residues. This CDR3 reads CATSSSLSRSYNEQFF. CDR3 DNA sequence: TGTGCCACCAGCAGTTCTCTTTCTCGGTCCTACAATGAGCAGTTCTTC.

This clonotype was recorded a few times. The genes are TRBV2 and TRBJ2-7; D is possibly TRBD1 or TRBD2 (5 bases each). V dropped 7 bases and J dropped 2 bases, with 12 bases sitting between them. The length of the CDR3 is 13 residues. Per germline, CDR1 SNHLY and CDR2 FYNNEI. CDR3 nucleotide sequence: TGTGCCAGCATTCGGGACGGGACCTACGAGCAGTACTTC. Protein: CASIRDGTYEQYF.

This sequence joins TRBV27 and TRBJ1-5, with D tentatively TRBD1 (6 bases). Germline CDR1 reads MNHEY; CDR2 reads SMNVEV (reference sequence). The CDR3 has 14 residues. V was cut by 6 bases and J by 2 bases, with 11 bases left in between. The CDR3 reads CASRQGNGNQPQHF. DNA for the CDR3: TGTGCCAGCAGACAGGGAAATGGCAATCAGCCCCAGCATTTT.